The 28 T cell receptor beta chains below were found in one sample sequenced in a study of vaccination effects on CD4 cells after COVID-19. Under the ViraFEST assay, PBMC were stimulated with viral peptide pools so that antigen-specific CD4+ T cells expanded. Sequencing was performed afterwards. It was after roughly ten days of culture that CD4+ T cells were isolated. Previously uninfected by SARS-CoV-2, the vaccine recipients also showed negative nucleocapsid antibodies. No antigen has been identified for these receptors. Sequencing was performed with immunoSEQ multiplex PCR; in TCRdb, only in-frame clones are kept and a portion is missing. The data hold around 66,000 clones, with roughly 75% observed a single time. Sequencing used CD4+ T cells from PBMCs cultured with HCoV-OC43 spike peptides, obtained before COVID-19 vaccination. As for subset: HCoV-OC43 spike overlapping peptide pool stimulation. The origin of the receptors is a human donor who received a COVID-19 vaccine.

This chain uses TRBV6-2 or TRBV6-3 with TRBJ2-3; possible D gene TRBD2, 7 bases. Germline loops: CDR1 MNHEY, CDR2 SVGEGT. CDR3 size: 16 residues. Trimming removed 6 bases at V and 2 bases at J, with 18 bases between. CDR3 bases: TGTGCCAGCAGCCGCCAGGGCGGGGGCTACACAGATACGCAGTATTTT. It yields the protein CASSRQGGGYTDTQYF.

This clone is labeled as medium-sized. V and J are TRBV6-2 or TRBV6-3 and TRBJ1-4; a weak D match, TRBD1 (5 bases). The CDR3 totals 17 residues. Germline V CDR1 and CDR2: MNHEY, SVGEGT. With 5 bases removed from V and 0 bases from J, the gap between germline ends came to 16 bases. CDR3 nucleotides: TGTGCCAGCAGTAATCCGGGACGGCTTGCAACTAATGAAAAACTGTTTTTT. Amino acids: CASSNPGRLATNEKLFF.

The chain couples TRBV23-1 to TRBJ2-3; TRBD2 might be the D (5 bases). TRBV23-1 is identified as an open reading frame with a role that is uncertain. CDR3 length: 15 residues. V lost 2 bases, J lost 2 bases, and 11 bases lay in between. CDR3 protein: CASSQIARATDTQYF. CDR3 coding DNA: TGCGCCAGCAGTCAAATAGCGCGGGCCACAGATACGCAGTATTTT.

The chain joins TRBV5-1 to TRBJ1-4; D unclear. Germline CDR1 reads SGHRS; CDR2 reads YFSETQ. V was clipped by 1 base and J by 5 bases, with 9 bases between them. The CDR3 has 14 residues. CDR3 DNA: TGCGCCAGCAGCTTGAGCCGTAACAATGAAAAACTGTTTTTT. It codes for CASSLSRNNEKLFF.

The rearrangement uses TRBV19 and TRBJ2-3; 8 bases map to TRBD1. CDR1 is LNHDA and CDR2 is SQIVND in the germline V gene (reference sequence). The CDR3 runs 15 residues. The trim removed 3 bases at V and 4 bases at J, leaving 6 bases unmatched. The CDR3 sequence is CASSISGTGSDTQYF. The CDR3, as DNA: TGTGCCAGTAGTATTTCCGGGACAGGATCAGATACGCAGTATTTT.

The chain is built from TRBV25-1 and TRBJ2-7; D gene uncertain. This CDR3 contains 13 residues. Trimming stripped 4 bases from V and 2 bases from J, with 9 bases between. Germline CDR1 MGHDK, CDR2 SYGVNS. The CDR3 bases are TGTGCCAGCAGTGGCAGGAATCCCTACGAGCAGTACGTC. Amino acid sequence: CASSGRNPYEQYV.

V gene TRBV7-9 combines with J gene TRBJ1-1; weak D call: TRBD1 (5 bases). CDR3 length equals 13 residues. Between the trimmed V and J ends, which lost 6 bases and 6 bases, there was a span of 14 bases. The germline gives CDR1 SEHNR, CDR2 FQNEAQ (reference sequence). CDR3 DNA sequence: TGTGCCAGCAGTTTCAGCGGGGGGGCTGAAGCTTTCTTT. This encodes CASSFSGGAEAFF.

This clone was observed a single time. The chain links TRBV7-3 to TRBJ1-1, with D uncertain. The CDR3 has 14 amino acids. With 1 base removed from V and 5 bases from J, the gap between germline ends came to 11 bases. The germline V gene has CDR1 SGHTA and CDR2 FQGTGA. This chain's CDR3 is CASSLSSSSTEAFF. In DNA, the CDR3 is TGTGCCAGCAGCTTAAGCAGCTCGAGTACTGAAGCTTTCTTT.

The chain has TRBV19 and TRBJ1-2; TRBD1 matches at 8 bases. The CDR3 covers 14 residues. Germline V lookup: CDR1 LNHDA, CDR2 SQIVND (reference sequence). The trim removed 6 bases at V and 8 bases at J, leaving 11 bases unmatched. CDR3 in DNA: TGTGCCAGTAGGGAACAGGGGGGTTCGGACGGCTACACCTTC. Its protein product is CASREQGGSDGYTF.

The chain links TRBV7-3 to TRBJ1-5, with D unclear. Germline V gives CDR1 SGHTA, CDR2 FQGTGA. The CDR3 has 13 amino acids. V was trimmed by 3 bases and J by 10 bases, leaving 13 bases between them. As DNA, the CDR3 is TGTGCCAGCAGCTTGACGATAATCAGCCCCCAGCATTTT. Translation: CASSLTIISPQHF. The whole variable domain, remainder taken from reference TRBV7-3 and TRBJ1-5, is GAGVSQTPSNKVTEKGKYVELRCDPISGHTALYWYRQSLGQGPEFLIYFQGTGAADDSGLPNDRFFAVRPEGSVSTLKIQRTERGDSAVYLCASSLTIISPQHFGDGTRLSIL.

CDR3 DNA sequence: TGCAGCGTTGCTACTAGCGGGGGGGCCGTAGAGACCCAGTACTTC. Amino acids: CSVATSGGAVETQYF. The chain has TRBV29-1 and TRBJ2-5, with 13 bases that match TRBD2. Germline V gives CDR1 SQVTM, CDR2 ANQGSEA. This CDR3 comprises 15 residues. Trimming cost V 4 bases and J 4 bases; bases outside gene matches: 6.

The CDR3 DNA sequence: TGTGCCACCAGTGATTACAGGGCTGGCTCCTACAATGAGCAGTTCTTC. The encoded protein is CATSDYRAGSYNEQFF. This chain uses TRBV24-1 with TRBJ2-1; the D gene is possibly TRBD1 (6 bases). The V gene lost 2 bases and the J gene lost 0 bases, with 10 bases spanning the gap. The germline V gene encodes CDR1 KGHDR and CDR2 SFDVKD. The CDR3 is made up of 16 amino acids.

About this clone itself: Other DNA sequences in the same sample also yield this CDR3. DNA of the CDR3: TGTGCCACCAGTGACCCAGGGGGGAACACCGGGGAGCTGTTTTTT. It yields the protein CATSDPGGNTGELFF. The rearrangement links TRBV24-1 to TRBJ2-2; 7 nucleotides line up with TRBD1. Germline V gene sequence: CDR1 KGHDR, CDR2 SFDVKD. The CDR3 length is 15 residues. J was trimmed by 1 base and V by 4 bases; bases with no gene match: 2.

Here the CDR3 reads CASTLGTEAFF. In nucleotides, the CDR3 is TGTGCCAGCACGTTGGGCACTGAAGCTTTCTTT. V is TRBV12-3 or TRBV12-4 and J is TRBJ1-1; D remains unclear. The CDR3 covers 11 residues. The V end was cut by 7 bases, the J end by 4 bases, with 7 bases between.

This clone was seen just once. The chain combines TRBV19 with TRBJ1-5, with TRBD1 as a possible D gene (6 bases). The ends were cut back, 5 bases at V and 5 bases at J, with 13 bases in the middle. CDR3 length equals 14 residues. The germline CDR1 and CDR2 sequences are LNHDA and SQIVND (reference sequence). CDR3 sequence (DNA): TGTGCCAGTAGTTACCAGGGGAGTTATCAGCCCCAGCATTTT. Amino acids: CASSYQGSYQPQHF.

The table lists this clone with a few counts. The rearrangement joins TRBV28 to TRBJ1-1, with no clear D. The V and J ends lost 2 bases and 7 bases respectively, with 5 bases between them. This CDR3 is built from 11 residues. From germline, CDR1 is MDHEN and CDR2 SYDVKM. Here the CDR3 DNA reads TGTGCCAGCAGTTTAGTGGGTGAAGCTTTCTTT. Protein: CASSLVGEAFF.

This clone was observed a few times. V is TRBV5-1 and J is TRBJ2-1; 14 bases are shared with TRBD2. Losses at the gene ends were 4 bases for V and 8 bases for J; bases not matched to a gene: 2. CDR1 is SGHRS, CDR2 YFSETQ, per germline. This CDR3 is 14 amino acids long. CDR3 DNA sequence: TGCGCCAGCAGCATGGGACTAGCGGGGGATGAGCAGTTCTTC. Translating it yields CASSMGLAGDEQFF.

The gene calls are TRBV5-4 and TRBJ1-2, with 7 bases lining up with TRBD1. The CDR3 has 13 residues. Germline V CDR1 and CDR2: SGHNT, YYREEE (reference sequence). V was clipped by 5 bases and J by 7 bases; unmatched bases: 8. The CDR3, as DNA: TGTGCCAGCAGTGCCGGACAGGTTGGTGGCTACACCTTC. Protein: CASSAGQVGGYTF.

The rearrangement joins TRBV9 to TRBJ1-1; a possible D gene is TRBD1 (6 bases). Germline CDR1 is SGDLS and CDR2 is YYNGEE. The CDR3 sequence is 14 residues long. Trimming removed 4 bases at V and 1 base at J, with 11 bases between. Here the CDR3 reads CASSRQQGNTEAFF. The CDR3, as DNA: TGTGCCAGCAGCCGACAACAGGGGAACACTGAAGCTTTCTTT.

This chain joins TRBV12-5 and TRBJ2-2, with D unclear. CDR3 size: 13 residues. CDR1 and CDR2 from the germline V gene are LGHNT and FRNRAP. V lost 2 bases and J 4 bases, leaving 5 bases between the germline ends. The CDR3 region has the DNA TGTGCTAGTGGTTTGCCGAGCACCGGGGAGCTGTTTTTT. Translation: CASGLPSTGELFF.

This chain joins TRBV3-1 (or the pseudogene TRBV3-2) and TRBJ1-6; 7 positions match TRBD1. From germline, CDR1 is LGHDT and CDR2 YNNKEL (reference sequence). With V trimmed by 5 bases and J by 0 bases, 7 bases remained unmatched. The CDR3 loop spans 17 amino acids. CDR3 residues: CASSYAGQSSYNSPLHF. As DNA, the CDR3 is TGTGCCAGCAGCTACGCGGGACAGAGCTCCTATAATTCACCCCTCCACTTT.

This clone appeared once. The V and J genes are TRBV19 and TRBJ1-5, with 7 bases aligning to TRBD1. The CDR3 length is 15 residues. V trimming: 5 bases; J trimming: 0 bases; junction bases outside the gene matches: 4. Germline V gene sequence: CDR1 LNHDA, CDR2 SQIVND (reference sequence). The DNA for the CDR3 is TGTGCCAGTAGTCTTGCAGGGGGTAGCAATCAGCCCCAGCATTTT. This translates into CASSLAGGSNQPQHF.

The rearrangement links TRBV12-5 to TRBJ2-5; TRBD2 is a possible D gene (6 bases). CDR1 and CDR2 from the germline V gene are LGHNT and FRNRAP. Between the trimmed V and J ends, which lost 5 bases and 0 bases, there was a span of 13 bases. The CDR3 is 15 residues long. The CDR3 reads CASGRTGEYQETQYF. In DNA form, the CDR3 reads TGTGCTAGTGGTAGGACGGGGGAGTACCAAGAGACCCAGTACTTC.

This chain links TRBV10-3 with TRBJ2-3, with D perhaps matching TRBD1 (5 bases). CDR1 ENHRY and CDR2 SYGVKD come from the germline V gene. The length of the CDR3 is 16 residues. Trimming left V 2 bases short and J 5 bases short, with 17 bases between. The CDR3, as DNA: TGTGCCATCAGTGAGAGGGGAAGTGATGGATTAGATACGCAGTATTTT. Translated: CAISERGSDGLDTQYF.

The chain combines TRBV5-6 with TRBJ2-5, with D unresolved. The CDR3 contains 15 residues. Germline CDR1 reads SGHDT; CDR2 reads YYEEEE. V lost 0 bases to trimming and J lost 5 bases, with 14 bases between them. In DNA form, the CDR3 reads TGTGCCAGCAGCTTGGTCTCACTGGTAAGGGAGACCCAGTACTTC. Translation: CASSLVSLVRETQYF.

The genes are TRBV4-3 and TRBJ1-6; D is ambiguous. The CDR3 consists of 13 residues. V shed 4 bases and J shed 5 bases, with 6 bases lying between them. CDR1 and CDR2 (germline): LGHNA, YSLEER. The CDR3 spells CASSPGDNSPLHF. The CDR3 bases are TGCGCCAGCAGCCCCGGAGATAATTCACCCCTCCACTTT.

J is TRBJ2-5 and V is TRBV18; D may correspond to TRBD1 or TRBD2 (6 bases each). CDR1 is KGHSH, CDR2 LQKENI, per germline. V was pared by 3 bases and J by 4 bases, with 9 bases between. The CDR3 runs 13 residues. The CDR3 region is CASSPRGGETQYF. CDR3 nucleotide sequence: TGTGCCAGCTCACCCAGGGGAGGAGAGACCCAGTACTTC.

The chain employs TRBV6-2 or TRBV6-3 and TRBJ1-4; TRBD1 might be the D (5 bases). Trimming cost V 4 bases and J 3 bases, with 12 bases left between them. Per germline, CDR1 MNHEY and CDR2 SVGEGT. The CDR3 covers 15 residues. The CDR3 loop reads CASSSWGVANEKLFF. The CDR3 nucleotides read TGTGCCAGCAGTTCCTGGGGCGTAGCTAATGAAAAACTGTTTTTT.